This T cell receptor beta chain was observed in a study of blood T cell repertoires in COVID-19. Across the whole study: In each case, the material was cDNA or gDNA derived from T cells, B-cell-depleted T cells, or PBMCs.

V was clipped by 4 bases and J by 7 bases; unmatched bases: 9. The CDR3 extends over 16 amino acids. Per the germline V gene, CDR1 is SGHDN and CDR2 is FVKESK. In the original workflow: Quantification of nucleated cells was approximated via reference gene primer amplification. The data were produced by immunoSEQ multiplex PCR, yet TCRdb's version contains in-frame clones alone and is incomplete. The D gene and trimming were derived from the DNA, and the V and J assignments and clone size from that table. Of 250,000 to 350,000 clones in the sample, roughly 89% were seen once. Symptom resolution, clearance, or two negative PCRs marked donors in Cohort 3 as recovered.

The clonotype originates from a woman in her forties who had recovered from COVID-19. This sequence joins TRBV14 and TRBJ2-1, with TRBD2 identical over 11 bases. Material: PBMCs or T cells enriched from blood (not recorded which). The CDR3 here is CASSRLLAGAQNEQFF. The CDR3 DNA sequence: TGTGCCAGCAGCCGATTACTAGCGGGAGCTCAGAATGAGCAGTTCTTC.